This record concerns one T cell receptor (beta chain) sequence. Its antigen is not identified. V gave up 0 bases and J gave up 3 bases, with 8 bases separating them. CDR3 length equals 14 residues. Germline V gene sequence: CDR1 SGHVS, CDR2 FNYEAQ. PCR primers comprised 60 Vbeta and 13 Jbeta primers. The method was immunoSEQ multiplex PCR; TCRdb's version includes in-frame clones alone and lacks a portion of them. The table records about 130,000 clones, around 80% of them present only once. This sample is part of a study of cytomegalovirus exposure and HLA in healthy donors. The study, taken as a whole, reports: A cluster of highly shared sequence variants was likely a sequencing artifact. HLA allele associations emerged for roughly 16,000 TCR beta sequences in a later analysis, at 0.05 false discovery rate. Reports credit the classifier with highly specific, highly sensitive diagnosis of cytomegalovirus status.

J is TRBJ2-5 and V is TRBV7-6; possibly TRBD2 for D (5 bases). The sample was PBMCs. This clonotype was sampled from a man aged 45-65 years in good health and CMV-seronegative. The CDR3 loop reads CASSLAPSKETQYF. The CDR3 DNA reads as TGTGCCAGCAGCTTAGCGCCTAGCAAAGAGACCCAGTACTTC.